These 17 T cell receptor beta chains came from one sample sequenced in a study of PD-1 blockade in classical Hodgkin lymphoma. Repertoires were generated with immunoSEQ multiplex PCR, while TCRdb's copy carries only in-frame clones and drops some. In the table there are about 43,000 clones, 65% to 85% of which are singletons. Exposure to brentuximab vedotin varied, and each patient had relapsed following autologous stem cell transplantation. The material sequenced was peripheral blood mononuclear cells (PBMCs), taken at baseline. The receptor source for this set is a human donor with classical Hodgkin lymphoma.

By its share, this clone is medium-sized. The chain links TRBV6-4 to TRBJ1-6, with D maybe TRBD1 (5 bases). The CDR3 is made up of 14 amino acids. V shed 2 bases and J shed 9 bases, with 11 bases lying between them. Germline CDR1 MRHNA, CDR2 SNTAGT. CDR3 sequence (DNA): TGTGCCAGCAGTGACGGGGGGTACGGTTCACCCCTCCACTTT. This gives the protein CASSDGGYGSPLHF.

This clone occurred a few times. V gene TRBV6-1 combines with J gene TRBJ1-2; tentative D call: TRBD1 (6 bases). The CDR3 extends over 15 amino acids. Trimming cost V 8 bases and J 4 bases, with 20 bases left between them. Germline loops: CDR1 MNHNS, CDR2 SASEGT. The CDR3 protein is CASLLPRTARYGYTF. The CDR3 bases are TGTGCCAGCCTGTTACCGAGGACAGCCCGCTATGGCTACACCTTC.

The chain couples TRBV5-1 to TRBJ2-5, with unresolved D. The CDR3 is 16 amino acids. Germline CDR1 is SGHRS and CDR2 is YFSETQ. Trimming removed 1 base from V and 1 base from J, with 14 bases in between. CDR3 nucleotides: TGCGCCAGCAGCTTGACCGTCCAGTCCAGCCAAGAGACCCAGTACTTC. Translated: CASSLTVQSSQETQYF.

This clone was recorded a few times. This chain uses TRBV6-4 with TRBJ1-2; TRBD1 aligns across 12 bases. The CDR3 covers 14 residues. The V segment lost 6 bases and the J segment 7 bases; nucleotides outside the gene matches: 6. Germline-derived CDR1 and CDR2 are MRHNA and SNTAGT. CDR3 bases: TGTGCCAGCAGCCCGGGACAGGGGGCGGCTGGCTACACCTTC. It specifies CASSPGQGAAGYTF.

The J gene is TRBJ1-2, the V gene TRBV4-2; maybe TRBD1 (5 bases). Germline-derived CDR1 and CDR2 are LGHNA and YNFKEQ. Trimming pared 1 base from V and 3 bases from J, leaving 12 bases between. The CDR3 loop spans 15 amino acids. The CDR3 loop reads CASSQGLTGDYGYTF. Written as DNA, the CDR3 is TGTGCCAGCAGCCAAGGGCTCACAGGCGACTATGGCTACACCTTC.

The count of this clone is one. The chain has TRBV19 and TRBJ1-2, with D maybe TRBD1 (5 bases). The CDR3 has 13 residues. CDR1 and CDR2 (germline): LNHDA, SQIVND (reference sequence). Deletions cut 5 bases from V and 6 bases from J, with 13 bases between. CDR3 amino acids: CASSPLGEDGYTF. The CDR3 DNA reads as TGTGCCAGTAGTCCCTTGGGGGAGGATGGCTACACCTTC.

The rearrangement joins TRBV15 to TRBJ2-5; D is possibly TRBD1 (6 bases). V shed 9 bases and J shed 4 bases, with 24 bases lying between them. There are 16 residues in the CDR3. Germline values: CDR1 LNHNV, CDR2 YYDKDF (reference sequence). In DNA form, the CDR3 reads TGTGCCACAAGCGGTCGAACAGGGCTATACAGAGAGACCCAGTACTTC. Residues: CATSGRTGLYRETQYF. Using reference TRBV15 and TRBJ2-5 for the parts outside the CDR3, the full variable domain is DAMVIQNPRYQVTQFGKPVTLSCSQTLNHNVMYWYQQKSSQAPKLLFHYYDKDFNNEADTPDNFQSRRPNTSFCFLDIRSPGLGDTAMYLCATSGRTGLYRETQYFGPGTRLLVL.

This sequence joins TRBV21-1 and TRBJ2-3; the DNA was not compared with TRBD2, the D call given in the table. TRBV21-1 constitutes a pseudogene. The CDR3 length is 16 residues. As DNA, the CDR3 is TGTGCCAGCACCCCGAGGAGGGAGGGGTGCACAGATACGCAGTATTTT. It specifies CASTPRREGCTDTQYF.

A note on this clone: This specimen includes other DNA sequences encoding the same CDR3. The gene calls are TRBV5-4 and TRBJ2-5; TRBD1 or TRBD2 may be the D gene (6 bases each). CDR3 length equals 13 residues. Looked up from germline, CDR1 is SGHNT and CDR2 is YYREEE (reference sequence). The V gene lost 0 bases and the J gene lost 5 bases, with 8 bases spanning the gap. The CDR3 nucleotides read TGTGCCAGCAGCTTGGCCGGGGGCGAGACCCAGTACTTC. This gives the protein CASSLAGGETQYF.

The chain uses TRBV18 and TRBJ2-7; D gene ambiguous. V lost 3 bases, J lost 2 bases, and 8 bases lay in between. Germline assignment: CDR1 KGHSH and CDR2 LQKENI. The CDR3 contains 13 residues. The CDR3 DNA is TGTGCCAGCTCACCTCAGGAGACCTACGAGCAGTACTTC. Translation gives CASSPQETYEQYF.

CDR3 DNA: TGTGCCAGCAGCCCGCTAGCGGGCCTGTACAATGAGCAGTTCTTC. Translating gives CASSPLAGLYNEQFF. This chain uses TRBV9 with TRBJ2-1, with 8 bases lining up with TRBD2. V lost 4 bases to trimming and J lost 4 bases; unmatched junction nucleotides: 7. This CDR3 is 15 amino acids long. Looked up from germline, CDR1 is SGDLS and CDR2 is YYNGEE. The full variable domain, rest sourced from reference TRBV9 and TRBJ2-1, is DSGVTQTPKHLITATGQRVTLRCSPRSGDLSVYWYQQSLDQGLQFLIQYYNGEERAKGNILERFSAQQFPDLHSELNLSSLELGDSALYFCASSPLAGLYNEQFFGPGTRLTVL.

This sequence joins TRBV5-6 and TRBJ2-7, with D perhaps assigned TRBD1 or TRBD2 (5 bases each). Germline CDR1 and CDR2: SGHDT and YYEEEE. There are 13 residues in the CDR3. V lost 5 bases and J 4 bases, leaving 13 bases between the germline ends. This CDR3 reads CASSSGTAYEQYF. The DNA of the CDR3 is TGTGCCAGCAGTTCAGGGACGGCATACGAGCAGTACTTC.

V gene TRBV27 combines with J gene TRBJ2-2; 10 nucleotides align to TRBD1. CDR3 size: 15 residues. V gave up 6 bases and J gave up 5 bases; unmatched junction bases: 6. Germline loops: CDR1 MNHEY, CDR2 SMNVEV (reference sequence). The DNA for the CDR3 is TGTGCCAGCAGGTCTGGGACAGGGGTGACCGGGGAGCTGTTTTTT. It codes for CASRSGTGVTGELFF.

This clone was detected a few times. V usage is TRBV5-1 and J usage is TRBJ2-1; 8 nucleotides agree with TRBD2. Germline V gives CDR1 SGHRS, CDR2 YFSETQ. V lost 0 bases to trimming and J lost 8 bases; unmatched junction nucleotides: 10. This CDR3 has 16 residues. CDR3 in amino acids: CASSLAGGGRYDEQFF. DNA for the CDR3: TGCGCCAGCAGCTTGGCCGGCGGGGGGCGATACGATGAGCAGTTCTTC.

This clone is labeled medium-sized. The chain combines TRBV11-2 with TRBJ2-7; D is perhaps TRBD1 (5 bases). Trimming stripped 5 bases from V and 3 bases from J, with 14 bases between. The CDR3 loop spans 14 amino acids. From germline, CDR1 is SGHAT and CDR2 FQNNGV. The DNA for the CDR3 is TGTGCCAGCAGCCACTTTTCAGACAGCTACGAGCAGTACTTC. Its protein is CASSHFSDSYEQYF.

Comments on this clone: The DNA is left out, because the CDR3 cannot be placed on it with certainty; the CDR3 is given as TCRdb lists it. The chain uses TRBV21-1 and TRBJ1-2; TRBD1 reflects the table's D call only, with no check against the DNA. TRBV21-1 corresponds to a pseudogene. 18 amino acids form the CDR3, both terminal residues included. This chain's CDR3 is CASSKVGTGSPSNYGYTF.

The chain joins TRBV18 to TRBJ2-2; possible D gene TRBD2, 7 bases. The V end lost 6 bases, the J end lost 6 bases, and 23 bases lay between the germline ends. CDR1 KGHSH and CDR2 LQKENI come from the germline V gene. The CDR3 runs 17 residues. For the CDR3, the DNA is TGTGCCAGCTCTCAGACTCTTCCAGGGGACTACGCCGGGGAGCTGTTTTTT. It encodes CASSQTLPGDYAGELFF.